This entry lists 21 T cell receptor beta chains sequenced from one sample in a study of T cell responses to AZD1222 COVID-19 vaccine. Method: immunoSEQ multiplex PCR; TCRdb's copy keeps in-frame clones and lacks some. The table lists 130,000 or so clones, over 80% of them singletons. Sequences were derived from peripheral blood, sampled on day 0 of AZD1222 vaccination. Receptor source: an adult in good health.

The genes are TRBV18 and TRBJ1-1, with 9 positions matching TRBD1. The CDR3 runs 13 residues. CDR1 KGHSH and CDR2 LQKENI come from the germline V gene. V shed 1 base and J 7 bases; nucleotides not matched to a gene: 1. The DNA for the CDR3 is TGTGCCAGCTCACCACAGGACAGGGGTGAAGCTTTCTTT. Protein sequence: CASSPQDRGEAFF.

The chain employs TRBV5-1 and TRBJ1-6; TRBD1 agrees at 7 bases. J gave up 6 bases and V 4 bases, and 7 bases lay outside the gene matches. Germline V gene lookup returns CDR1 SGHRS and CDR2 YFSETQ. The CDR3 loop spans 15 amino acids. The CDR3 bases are TGCGCCAGCAGCGGAGGGGGCCAAATTAATTCACCCCTCCACTTT. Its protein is CASSGGGQINSPLHF.

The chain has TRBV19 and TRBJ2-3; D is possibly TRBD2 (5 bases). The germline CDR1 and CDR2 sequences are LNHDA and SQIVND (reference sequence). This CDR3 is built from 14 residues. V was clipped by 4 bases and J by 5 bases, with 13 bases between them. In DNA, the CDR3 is TGTGCCAGTAGTAAGCCTAGCCGTAGAGATACGCAGTATTTT. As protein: CASSKPSRRDTQYF.

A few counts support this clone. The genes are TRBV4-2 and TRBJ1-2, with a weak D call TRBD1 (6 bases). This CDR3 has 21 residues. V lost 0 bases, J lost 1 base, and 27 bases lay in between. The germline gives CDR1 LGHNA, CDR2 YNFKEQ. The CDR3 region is CASSQDVLPTGGRPFNYGYTF. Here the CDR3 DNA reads TGTGCCAGCAGCCAAGACGTTTTACCGACAGGAGGGCGACCTTTTAACTATGGCTACACCTTC.

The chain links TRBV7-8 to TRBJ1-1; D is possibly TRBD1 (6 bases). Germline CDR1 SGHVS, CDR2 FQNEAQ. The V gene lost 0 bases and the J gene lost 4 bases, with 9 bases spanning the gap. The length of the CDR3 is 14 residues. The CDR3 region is CASSLASRGTEAFF. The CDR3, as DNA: TGTGCCAGCAGCTTAGCGTCCAGGGGCACTGAAGCTTTCTTT.

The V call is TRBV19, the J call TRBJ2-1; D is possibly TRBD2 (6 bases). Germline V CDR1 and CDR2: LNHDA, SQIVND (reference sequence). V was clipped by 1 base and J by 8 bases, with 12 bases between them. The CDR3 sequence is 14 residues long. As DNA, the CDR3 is TGTGCCAGTAGTATAGCGGGAGCCACCCATGAGCAGTTCTTC. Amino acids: CASSIAGATHEQFF.

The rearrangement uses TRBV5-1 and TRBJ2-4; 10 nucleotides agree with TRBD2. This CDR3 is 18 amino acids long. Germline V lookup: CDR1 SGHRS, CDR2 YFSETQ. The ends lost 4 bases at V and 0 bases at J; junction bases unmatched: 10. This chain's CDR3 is CASSPAQRGGLAKNIQYF. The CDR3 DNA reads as TGCGCCAGCAGCCCGGCCCAGCGGGGGGGGTTAGCCAAAAACATTCAGTACTTC.

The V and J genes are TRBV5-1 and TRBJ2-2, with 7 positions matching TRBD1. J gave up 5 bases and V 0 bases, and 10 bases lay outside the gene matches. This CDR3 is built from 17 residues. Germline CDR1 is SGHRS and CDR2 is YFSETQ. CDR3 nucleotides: TGCGCCAGCAGCTTGGATGGGGTGATGACAGGGACCGGGGAGCTGTTTTTT. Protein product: CASSLDGVMTGTGELFF.

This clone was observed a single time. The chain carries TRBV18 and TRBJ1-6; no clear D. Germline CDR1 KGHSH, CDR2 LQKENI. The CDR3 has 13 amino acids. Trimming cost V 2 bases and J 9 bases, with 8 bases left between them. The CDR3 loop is CASSPVDGSPLHF. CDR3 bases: TGTGCCAGCTCACCAGTTGACGGTTCACCCCTCCACTTT.

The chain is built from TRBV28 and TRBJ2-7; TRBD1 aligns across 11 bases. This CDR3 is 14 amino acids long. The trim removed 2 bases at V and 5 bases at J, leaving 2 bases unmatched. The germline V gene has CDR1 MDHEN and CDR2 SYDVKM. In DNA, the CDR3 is TGTGCCAGCAGTTTACCGGGACAGGGGGACGAGCAGTACTTC. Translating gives CASSLPGQGDEQYF. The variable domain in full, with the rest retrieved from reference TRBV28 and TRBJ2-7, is DVKVTQSSRYLVKRTGEKVFLECVQDMDHENMFWYRQDPGLGLRLIYFSYDVKMKEKGDIPEGYSVSREKKERFSLILESASTNQTSMYLCASSLPGQGDEQYFGPGTRLTVT.

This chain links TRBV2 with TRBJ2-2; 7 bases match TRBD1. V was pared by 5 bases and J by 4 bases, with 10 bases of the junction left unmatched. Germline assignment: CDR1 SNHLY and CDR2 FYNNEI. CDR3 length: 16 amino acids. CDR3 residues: CASSLLGQRSTGELFF. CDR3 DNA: TGTGCCAGCAGTTTACTGGGACAGAGATCCACCGGGGAGCTGTTTTTT.

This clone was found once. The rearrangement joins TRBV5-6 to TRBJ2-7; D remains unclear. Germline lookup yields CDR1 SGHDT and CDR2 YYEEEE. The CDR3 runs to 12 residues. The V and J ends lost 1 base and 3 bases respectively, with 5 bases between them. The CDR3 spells CASSLWGYEQYF. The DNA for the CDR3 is TGTGCCAGCAGCTTGTGGGGCTACGAGCAGTACTTC.

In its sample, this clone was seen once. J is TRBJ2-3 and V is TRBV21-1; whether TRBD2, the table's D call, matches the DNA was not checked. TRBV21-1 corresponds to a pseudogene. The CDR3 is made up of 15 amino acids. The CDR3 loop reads CASSHGVVSTDTQYF. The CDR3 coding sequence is TGTGCCAGCAGTCACGGGGTAGTCAGCACAGATACGCAGTATTTT.

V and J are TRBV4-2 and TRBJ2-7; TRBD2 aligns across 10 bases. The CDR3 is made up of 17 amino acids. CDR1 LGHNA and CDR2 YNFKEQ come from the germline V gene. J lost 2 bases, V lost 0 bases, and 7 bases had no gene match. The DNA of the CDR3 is TGTGCCAGCAGCCAAGAGAGGCTTCTAGCGGGAGCCTACGAGCAGTACTTC. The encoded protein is CASSQERLLAGAYEQYF.

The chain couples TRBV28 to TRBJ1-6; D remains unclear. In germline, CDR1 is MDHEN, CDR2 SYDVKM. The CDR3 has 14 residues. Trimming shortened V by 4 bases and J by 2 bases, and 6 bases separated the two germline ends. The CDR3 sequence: CASSSSTYNSPLHF. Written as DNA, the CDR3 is TGTGCCAGCAGTTCCAGTACCTATAATTCACCCCTCCACTTT.

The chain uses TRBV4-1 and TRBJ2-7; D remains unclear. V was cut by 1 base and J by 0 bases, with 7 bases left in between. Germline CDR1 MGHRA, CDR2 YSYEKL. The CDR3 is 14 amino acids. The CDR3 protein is CASSQAESSYEQYF. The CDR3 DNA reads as TGCGCCAGCAGCCAAGCAGAAAGCTCCTACGAGCAGTACTTC.

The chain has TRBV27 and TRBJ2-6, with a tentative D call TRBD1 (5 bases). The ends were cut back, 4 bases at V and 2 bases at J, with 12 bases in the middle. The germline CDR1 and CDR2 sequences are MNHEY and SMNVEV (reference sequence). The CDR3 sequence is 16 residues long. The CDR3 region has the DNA TGTGCCAGCAGTTACGACTTAGGGGCTGGGGCCAACGTCCTGACTTTC. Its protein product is CASSYDLGAGANVLTF.

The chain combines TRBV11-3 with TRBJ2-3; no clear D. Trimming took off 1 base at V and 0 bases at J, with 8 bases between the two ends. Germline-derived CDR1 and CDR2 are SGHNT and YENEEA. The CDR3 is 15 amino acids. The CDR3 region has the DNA TGTGCCAGCAGCTTAGGGCTTACTAGCACAGATACGCAGTATTTT. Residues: CASSLGLTSTDTQYF.

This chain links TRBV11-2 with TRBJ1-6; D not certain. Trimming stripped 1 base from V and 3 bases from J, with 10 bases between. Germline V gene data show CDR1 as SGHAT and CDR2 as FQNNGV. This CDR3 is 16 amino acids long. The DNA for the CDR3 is TGTGCCAGCAGCTTAGCAGCGACCATCTATAATTCACCCCTCCACTTT. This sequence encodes CASSLAATIYNSPLHF.

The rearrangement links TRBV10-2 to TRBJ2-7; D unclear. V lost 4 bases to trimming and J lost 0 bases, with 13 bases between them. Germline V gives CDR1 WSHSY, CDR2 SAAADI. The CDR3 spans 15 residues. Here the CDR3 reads CASSVYGPISYEQYF. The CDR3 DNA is TGCGCCAGCAGTGTTTACGGACCGATCTCCTACGAGCAGTACTTC.

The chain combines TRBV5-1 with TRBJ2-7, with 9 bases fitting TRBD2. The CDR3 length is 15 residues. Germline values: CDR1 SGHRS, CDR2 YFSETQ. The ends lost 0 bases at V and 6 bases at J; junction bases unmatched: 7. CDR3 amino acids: CASSLGLAGLGEQYF. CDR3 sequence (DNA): TGCGCCAGCAGCTTGGGTCTAGCGGGATTAGGCGAGCAGTACTTC.